This note documents a single T cell receptor beta chain sequence. Its antigen is not identified. This sample stems from a study of T cell responses to AZD1222 COVID-19 vaccine. The study, taken as a whole, reports: No repertoire was sampled before or during the peak T cell response, only after it.

CDR1 is LNHDA, CDR2 SQIVND, per germline (reference sequence). With 7 bases removed from V and 7 bases from J, the gap between germline ends came to 14 bases. The CDR3 consists of 13 residues. Sequencing was performed with immunoSEQ multiplex PCR; in TCRdb, only in-frame clones are kept and a portion is missing. The profile covers 95,000 to 100,000 clones, with approximately 87% appearing a single time and more than 8.5% taken by the ten largest. The TCR sequence derives from an adult who received the AZD1222 COVID-19 vaccine. The sample consisted of peripheral blood, taken 28 days after the second AZD1222 dose. The chain couples TRBV19 to TRBJ1-5, with D possibly TRBD1 on 5 matching bases. The CDR3 loop is CASTEQDGQPQHF. CDR3 nucleotide sequence: TGTGCCAGTACCGAACAGGACGGGCAGCCCCAGCATTTT.